This T cell receptor beta chain was obtained from a study of blood T cell repertoires in COVID-19. This CDR3 has 13 amino acids. Trimming stripped 3 bases from V and 5 bases from J, with 8 bases between. Those enrolled in Seattle joined during active infection and were followed longitudinally afterward. As handled by the study authors: Reference gene primer amplification gave estimated nucleated cell counts. Only in-frame clones appear in the TCRdb table, and some are missing; sequencing was by immunoSEQ multiplex PCR. Clonal size and the V and J genes are those of that table, whereas D and trimming came from the DNA. The sample has about half a million clones; about 88% are singletons.

This chain connects TRBV12-3 or TRBV12-4 to TRBJ1-3; the D is unclear. The receptor was derived from a man aged 18 to 30 with COVID-19, enrolled during active disease. The source material was peripheral blood. The CDR3 region is CASSFGSRNTIYF. CDR3 sequence (DNA): TGTGCCAGCAGTTTTGGGAGCAGAAACACCATATATTTT.